The 20 T cell receptor beta chains given below trace back to one sample, sequenced in a study of blood T cell repertoires in COVID-19. Generated by immunoSEQ multiplex PCR, the TCRdb table keeps only in-frame clones and is missing some. The sample carries around 140,000 clones, 84% recorded once. Sequencing input: peripheral blood. Receptor source: a man aged 60-69 years with acute or convalescent COVID-19.

The chain couples TRBV12-3 or TRBV12-4 to TRBJ2-3; the D is unclear. Trimming shortened V by 1 base and J by 5 bases, and 4 bases separated the two germline ends. The CDR3 contains 12 residues. The DNA for the CDR3 is TGTGCCAGCAGTTTAGTCCTAGATACGCAGTATTTT. It codes for CASSLVLDTQYF.

V and J are TRBV5-4 and TRBJ2-3, with TRBD1 identical over 11 bases. Germline CDR1 and CDR2: SGHNT and YYREEE (reference sequence). J was trimmed by 3 bases and V by 4 bases; bases with no gene match: 4. The CDR3 length is 15 residues. The chain's CDR3 is CASSQDRGQTDTQYF. The DNA for the CDR3 is TGTGCCAGCAGCCAGGACAGGGGGCAGACAGATACGCAGTATTTT. The full variable domain, rest sourced from reference TRBV5-4 and TRBJ2-3, is ETGVTQSPTHLIKTRGQQVTLRCSSQSGHNTVSWYQQALGQGPQFIFQYYREEENGRGNFPPRFSGLQFPNYSSELNVNALELDDSALYLCASSQDRGQTDTQYFGPGTRLTVL.

The rearrangement joins TRBV7-9 to TRBJ1-2; 7 bases map to TRBD1. CDR3 length: 14 residues. Germline CDR1 and CDR2: SEHNR and FQNEAQ (reference sequence). The V and J ends lost 5 bases and 5 bases, in that order; junction bases with no gene match: 8. The CDR3 reads CASSPGTDLYGYTF. The CDR3 DNA follows: TGTGCCAGCAGCCCCGGGACAGATCTTTATGGCTACACCTTC.

This clone was seen a few times. The chain combines TRBV9 with TRBJ2-2; D uncertain. The germline V gene encodes CDR1 SGDLS and CDR2 YYNGEE. V lost 4 bases and J 7 bases, leaving 14 bases between the germline ends. The CDR3 has 14 residues. The CDR3 sequence is CASSFRGSDGELFF. The CDR3 coding sequence is TGTGCCAGCAGCTTTAGAGGAAGCGACGGGGAGCTGTTTTTT. Looking up the rest from reference TRBV9 and TRBJ2-2 gives the full variable domain: DSGVTQTPKHLITATGQRVTLRCSPRSGDLSVYWYQQSLDQGLQFLIQYYNGEERAKGNILERFSAQQFPDLHSELNLSSLELGDSALYFCASSFRGSDGELFFGEGSRLTVL.

This chain uses TRBV3-1 (or the pseudogene TRBV3-2) with TRBJ1-1; no definite D call. This CDR3 is 14 amino acids long. Germline-derived CDR1 and CDR2 are LGHDT and YNNKEL (reference sequence). V lost 0 bases and J lost 10, with 15 bases in between. In DNA, the CDR3 is TGTGCCAGCAGCCAAGAAGGGCGGGTTATAGGAGCTTTCTTT. Protein: CASSQEGRVIGAFF.

The chain combines TRBV30 with TRBJ1-6, with D hard to call. CDR1 GTSNPN and CDR2 SVGIG come from the germline V gene (reference sequence). The CDR3 has 13 residues. V was pared by 6 bases and J by 3 bases, with 9 bases between. CDR3 protein: CACSQNYNSPLHF. Here the CDR3 DNA reads TGTGCCTGTTCACAGAACTATAATTCACCCCTCCACTTT.

The chain carries TRBV6-6 and TRBJ2-7, with D tentatively TRBD2 (6 bases). Looked up from germline, CDR1 is MNHNY and CDR2 is SVGAGI (reference sequence). The germline V and J ends were trimmed by 0 bases and 4 bases, with 7 bases remaining between them. This CDR3 contains 13 residues. As DNA, the CDR3 is TGTGCCAGCAGTTACTCGGAGGGTTACGAGCAGTACTTC. This encodes CASSYSEGYEQYF.

The chain has TRBV5-1 and TRBJ2-2; 9 positions agree with TRBD1. The trim removed 4 bases at V and 4 bases at J, leaving 5 bases unmatched. This CDR3 contains 15 residues. Germline V gene sequence: CDR1 SGHRS, CDR2 YFSETQ. The CDR3 DNA is TGCGCCAGCAGCCAGGGACAGGGAGGCACCGGGGAGCTGTTTTTT. Translation: CASSQGQGGTGELFF.

V gene TRBV28 combines with J gene TRBJ2-5; 8 bases map to TRBD2. From germline, CDR1 is MDHEN and CDR2 SYDVKM. V lost 5 bases to trimming and J lost 3 bases; unmatched junction nucleotides: 11. CDR3 length equals 16 residues. The CDR3 DNA sequence: TGTGCCAGCAGTGCACAGGACGGGAGGGGCAAAGAGACCCAGTACTTC. It encodes CASSAQDGRGKETQYF.

This clone was seen only once. The chain has TRBV19 and TRBJ1-1, with TRBD1 matching 9 bases. The CDR3 runs to 14 residues. V was pared by 7 bases and J by 2 bases, with 5 bases of the junction left unmatched. Germline V gives CDR1 LNHDA, CDR2 SQIVND (reference sequence). The CDR3 region is CASILQGANTEAFF. The CDR3, as DNA: TGTGCCAGTATTCTACAGGGGGCTAACACTGAAGCTTTCTTT.

The chain joins TRBV6-5 to TRBJ2-3; 8 bases map to TRBD2. Losses at the gene ends were 2 bases for V and 4 bases for J; bases not matched to a gene: 5. CDR1 is MNHEY, CDR2 SVGAGI, per germline. The CDR3 spans 15 residues. The CDR3, as DNA: TGTGCCAGCAGTTACGAAGCGGGAGTCCCAGATACGCAGTATTTT. It codes for CASSYEAGVPDTQYF.

The chain combines TRBV9 with TRBJ1-3, with no clear D. Trimming removed 0 bases at V and 0 bases at J, with 7 bases between. Germline CDR1 SGDLS, CDR2 YYNGEE. This CDR3 region has 15 residues. The CDR3 region is CASSVDGDSGNTIYF. As DNA, the CDR3 is TGTGCCAGCAGCGTAGACGGGGACTCTGGAAACACCATATATTTT.

This chain connects TRBV27 to TRBJ2-1; 8 bases are shared with TRBD1. Germline loops: CDR1 MNHEY, CDR2 SMNVEV (reference sequence). The J segment lost 2 bases and the V segment lost 5 bases, leaving 8 bases of the junction unmatched. CDR3 length equals 16 residues. CDR3 nucleotides: TGTGCCAGCAGTACCCGACAGGGGAGCACCTACAATGAGCAGTTCTTC. It translates to CASSTRQGSTYNEQFF.

J is TRBJ1-3 and V is TRBV24-1; D remains unclear. Per the germline V gene, CDR1 is KGHDR and CDR2 is SFDVKD. V lost 10 bases to trimming and J lost 3 bases, with 21 bases between them. The CDR3 extends over 16 amino acids. The CDR3 DNA follows: TGTGCCACTCCTTTTGAGGGCTGGGTTGATGGAAACACCATATATTTT. Protein product: CATPFEGWVDGNTIYF.

This chain connects TRBV5-1 to TRBJ1-3; maybe TRBD1 (6 bases). Germline CDR1 is SGHRS and CDR2 is YFSETQ. The CDR3 runs to 14 residues. V lost 7 bases and J lost 2, with 13 bases in between. The CDR3 spells CASQQGSAGNTIYF. The DNA of the CDR3 is TGCGCCAGCCAGCAGGGGTCTGCTGGAAACACCATATATTTT.

This clone was seen only a few times. The rearrangement links TRBV5-4 to TRBJ1-2, with a possible D match to TRBD1 (6 bases). V dropped 3 bases and J dropped 5 bases, with 8 bases sitting between them. The CDR3 has 12 residues. Germline V gene data show CDR1 as SGHNT and CDR2 as YYREEE (reference sequence). The CDR3, as DNA: TGTGCCAGCAGCTGGGGGACATATGGCTACACCTTC. Translating gives CASSWGTYGYTF.

The chain has TRBV2 and TRBJ1-5, with 7 bases matching TRBD1. The CDR3 runs to 13 residues. CDR1 SNHLY and CDR2 FYNNEI come from the germline V gene. Losses at the gene ends were 8 bases for V and 2 bases for J; bases not matched to a gene: 3. The CDR3 is CASGGQGNQPQHF. CDR3 bases: TGTGCCAGCGGCGGACAGGGCAATCAGCCCCAGCATTTT.

The genes are TRBV6-5 and TRBJ1-2, with 7 bases lining up with TRBD1. J gave up 7 bases and V 6 bases, and 8 bases lay outside the gene matches. CDR1 and CDR2 (germline): MNHEY, SVGAGI. This CDR3 is 13 amino acids long. The CDR3 spells CASSLDRAGGYTF. CDR3 sequence (DNA): TGTGCCAGCAGCTTAGACAGGGCTGGTGGCTACACCTTC.

This chain links TRBV24-1 with TRBJ2-2; 7 positions agree with TRBD1. V trimming: 4 bases; J trimming: 3 bases; junction bases outside the gene matches: 4. The germline V gene encodes CDR1 KGHDR and CDR2 SFDVKD. The CDR3 has 15 amino acids. Written as DNA, the CDR3 is TGTGCCACCAGTGACTCGGGACAGTACACCGGGGAGCTGTTTTTT. Its translation: CATSDSGQYTGELFF.

J is TRBJ2-7 and V is TRBV3-1 (or the pseudogene TRBV3-2); unclear D gene. The CDR3 has 13 amino acids. CDR1 and CDR2 (germline): LGHDT, YNNKEL (reference sequence). V shed 1 base and J shed 2 bases, with 6 bases lying between them. The CDR3 DNA sequence: TGTGCCAGCAGCCAAGTGGCAGCCTACGAGCAGTACTTC. Protein sequence: CASSQVAAYEQYF.